This entry features one T cell receptor (beta chain) sequence. This sample stems from a study of blood T cell repertoires in COVID-19. Study-wide context: The United States, Italy and Spain were the sources of the acute and convalescent COVID-19 samples.

The CDR3 contains 15 residues. Sequencing used immunoSEQ multiplex PCR; TCRdb keeps in-frame clones, though not all of them. The sample yields approximately 90,000 clones, 70% to 90% seen once. The chain carries TRBV21-1 and TRBJ2-3; TRBD2, the D gene given by the table, was not confirmed from the DNA. TRBV21-1 has pseudogene status. Material: peripheral blood. The clonotype was recovered from a woman older than 75 with acute or convalescent COVID-19. CDR3 bases: TGTGCCAGCAGGCGTTGGCGGGGGGGCCGAGATACGCAGTATTTT. This sequence encodes CASRRWRGGRDTQYF.